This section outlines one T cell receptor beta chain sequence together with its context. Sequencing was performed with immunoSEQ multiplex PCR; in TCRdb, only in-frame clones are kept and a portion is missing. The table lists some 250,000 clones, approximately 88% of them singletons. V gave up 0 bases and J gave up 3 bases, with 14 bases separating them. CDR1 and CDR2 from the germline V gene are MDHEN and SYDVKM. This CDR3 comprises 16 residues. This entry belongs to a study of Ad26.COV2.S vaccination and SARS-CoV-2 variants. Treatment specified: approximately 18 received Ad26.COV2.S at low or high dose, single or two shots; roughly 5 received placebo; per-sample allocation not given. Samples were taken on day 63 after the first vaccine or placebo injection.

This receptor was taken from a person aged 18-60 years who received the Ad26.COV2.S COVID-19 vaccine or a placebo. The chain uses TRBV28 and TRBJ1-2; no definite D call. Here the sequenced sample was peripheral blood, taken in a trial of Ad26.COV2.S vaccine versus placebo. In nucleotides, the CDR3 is TGTGCCAGCAGTTTATGGGGCCGACAAGACGACTATGGCTACACCTTC. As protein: CASSLWGRQDDYGYTF.